This entry describes one T cell receptor (beta chain). Naive CD8 cells lacked CD45RO and underwent positive selection for CCR7, leaving out terminally differentiated effector memory CD45RA+ cells. The repertoire was sequenced with immunoSEQ multiplex PCR; TCRdb's copy has only in-frame clones and lacks some. There are millions of clones in the sample; about 95% occur only once, and roughly 1.1% lies in the top ten. This record comes from a study of shared clonotypes between healthy human individuals. The CDR3 runs 16 residues. Germline V CDR1 and CDR2: LNHNV, YYDKDF (reference sequence). The ends were cut back, 2 bases at V and 4 bases at J, with 17 bases in the middle.

The sequenced sample consisted of naive CD8+ T cells sorted from blood. The TCR originated in a man younger than 30 in good health. The chain links TRBV15 to TRBJ1-2; D not resolved. CDR3 nucleotide sequence: TGTGCCACCAGCAGAAGTCACGAGGGCGTCGCCTATGGCTACACCTTC. Amino acid sequence: CATSRSHEGVAYGYTF.